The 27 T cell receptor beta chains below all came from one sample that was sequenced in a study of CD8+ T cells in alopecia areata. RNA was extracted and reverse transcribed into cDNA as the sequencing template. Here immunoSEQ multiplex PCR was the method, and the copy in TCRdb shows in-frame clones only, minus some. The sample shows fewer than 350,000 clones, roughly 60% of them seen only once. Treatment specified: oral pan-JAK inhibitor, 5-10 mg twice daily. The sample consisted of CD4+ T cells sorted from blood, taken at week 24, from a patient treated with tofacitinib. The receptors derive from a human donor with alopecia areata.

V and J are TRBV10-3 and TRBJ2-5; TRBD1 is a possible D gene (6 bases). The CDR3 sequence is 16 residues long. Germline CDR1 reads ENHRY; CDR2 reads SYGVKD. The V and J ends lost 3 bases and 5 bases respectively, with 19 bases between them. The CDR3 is CAISELLTGGFETQYF. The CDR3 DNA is TGTGCCATCAGTGAACTTTTGACAGGAGGTTTCGAGACCCAGTACTTC.

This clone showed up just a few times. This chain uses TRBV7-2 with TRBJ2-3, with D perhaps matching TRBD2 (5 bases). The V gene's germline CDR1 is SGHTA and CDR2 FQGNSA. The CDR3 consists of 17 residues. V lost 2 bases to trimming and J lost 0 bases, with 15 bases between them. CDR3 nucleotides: TGTGCCAGCAGCTTATATGGGTTAAGCGGTAGCACAGATACGCAGTATTTT. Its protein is CASSLYGLSGSTDTQYF.

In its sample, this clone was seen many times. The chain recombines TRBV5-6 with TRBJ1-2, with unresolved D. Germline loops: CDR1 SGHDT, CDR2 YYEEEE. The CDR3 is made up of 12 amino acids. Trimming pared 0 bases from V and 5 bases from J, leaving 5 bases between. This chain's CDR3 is CASSLGGYGYTF. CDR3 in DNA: TGTGCCAGCAGCTTGGGCGGTTATGGCTACACCTTC.

CDR3 nucleotide sequence: TGTGCCAGCAGCTTACGGGCAGGGAGATCTGGGGCCAACGTCCTGACTTTC. It is translated as CASSLRAGRSGANVLTF. This chain connects TRBV11-2 to TRBJ2-6; tentatively, D is TRBD1 or TRBD2 (5 bases each). The germline V gene encodes CDR1 SGHAT and CDR2 FQNNGV. The CDR3 is 17 amino acids. Trimming left V 2 bases short and J 1 base short, with 12 bases between.

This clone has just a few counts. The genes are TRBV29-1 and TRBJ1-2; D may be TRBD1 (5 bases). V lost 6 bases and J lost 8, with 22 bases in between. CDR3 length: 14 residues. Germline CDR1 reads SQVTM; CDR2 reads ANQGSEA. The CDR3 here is CSVENWDSREGYTF. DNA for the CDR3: TGCAGCGTCGAGAATTGGGACTCCAGGGAGGGCTACACCTTC.

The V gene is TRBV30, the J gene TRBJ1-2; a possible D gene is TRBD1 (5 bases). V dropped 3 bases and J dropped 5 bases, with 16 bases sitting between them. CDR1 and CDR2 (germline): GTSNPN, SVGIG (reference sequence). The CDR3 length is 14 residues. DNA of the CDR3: TGTGCCTGGAGCGCCCCTCCGACAGTTTATGGCTACACCTTC. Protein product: CAWSAPPTVYGYTF. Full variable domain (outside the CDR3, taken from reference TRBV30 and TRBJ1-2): SQTIHQWPATLVQPVGSPLSLECTVEGTSNPNLYWYRQAAGRGLQLLFYSVGIGQISSEVPQNLSASRPQDRQFILSSKKLLLSDSGFYLCAWSAPPTVYGYTFGSGTRLTVV.

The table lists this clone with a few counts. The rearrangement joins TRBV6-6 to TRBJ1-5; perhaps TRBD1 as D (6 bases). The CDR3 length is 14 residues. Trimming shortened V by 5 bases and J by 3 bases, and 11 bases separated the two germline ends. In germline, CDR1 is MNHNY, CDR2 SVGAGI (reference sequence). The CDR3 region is CASSMGHLNQPQHF. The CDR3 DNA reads TGTGCCAGCAGTATGGGACATCTCAATCAGCCCCAGCATTTT.

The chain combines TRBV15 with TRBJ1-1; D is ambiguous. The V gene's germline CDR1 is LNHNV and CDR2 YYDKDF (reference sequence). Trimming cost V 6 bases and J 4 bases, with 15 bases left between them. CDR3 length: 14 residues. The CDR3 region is CATSTRGSGTEAFF. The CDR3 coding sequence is TGTGCCACCAGTACCAGAGGGTCCGGCACTGAAGCTTTCTTT.

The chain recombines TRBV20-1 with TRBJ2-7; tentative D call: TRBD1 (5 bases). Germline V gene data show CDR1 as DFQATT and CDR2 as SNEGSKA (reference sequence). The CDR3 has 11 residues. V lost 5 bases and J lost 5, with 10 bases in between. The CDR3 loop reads CSAPGIHEQYF. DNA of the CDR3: TGCAGTGCTCCAGGGATCCACGAGCAGTACTTC.

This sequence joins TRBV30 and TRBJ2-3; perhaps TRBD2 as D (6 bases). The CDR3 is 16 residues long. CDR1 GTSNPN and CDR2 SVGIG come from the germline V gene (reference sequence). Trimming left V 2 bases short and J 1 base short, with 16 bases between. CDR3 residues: CAWSPRRGLGTDTQYF. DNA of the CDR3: TGTGCCTGGAGTCCCCGGAGGGGCTTGGGCACAGATACGCAGTATTTT.

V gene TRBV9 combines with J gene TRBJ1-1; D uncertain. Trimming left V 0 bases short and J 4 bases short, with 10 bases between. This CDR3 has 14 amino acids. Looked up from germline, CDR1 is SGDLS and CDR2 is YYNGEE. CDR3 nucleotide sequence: TGTGCCAGCAGCGTAGATGGTCTCGGCACTGAAGCTTTCTTT. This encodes CASSVDGLGTEAFF.

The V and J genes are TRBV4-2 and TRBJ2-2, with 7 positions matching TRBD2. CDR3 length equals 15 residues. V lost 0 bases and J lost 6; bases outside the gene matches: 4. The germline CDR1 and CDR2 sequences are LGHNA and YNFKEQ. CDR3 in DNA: TGTGCCAGCAGCCAAGATGGAGGACTAGCCGGGGAGCTGTTTTTT. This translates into CASSQDGGLAGELFF.

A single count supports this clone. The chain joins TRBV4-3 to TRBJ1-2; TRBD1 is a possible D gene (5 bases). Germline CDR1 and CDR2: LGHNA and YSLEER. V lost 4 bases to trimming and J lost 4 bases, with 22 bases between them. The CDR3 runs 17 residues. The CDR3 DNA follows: TGCGCCAGCAGCCCGATGGTCTTCGTAGGGACGGCCTATGGCTACACCTTC. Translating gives CASSPMVFVGTAYGYTF.

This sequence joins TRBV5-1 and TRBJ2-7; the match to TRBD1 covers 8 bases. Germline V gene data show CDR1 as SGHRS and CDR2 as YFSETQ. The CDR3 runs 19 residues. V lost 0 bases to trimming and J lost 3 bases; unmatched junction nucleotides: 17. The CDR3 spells CASSLVRGQDHRRGYEQYF. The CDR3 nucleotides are TGCGCCAGCAGCTTGGTCCGGGGACAGGACCACCGTCGGGGCTACGAGCAGTACTTC. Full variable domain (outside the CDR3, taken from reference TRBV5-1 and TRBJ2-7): KAGVTQTPRYLIKTRGQQVTLSCSPISGHRSVSWYQQTPGQGLQFLFEYFSETQRNKGNFPGRFSGRQFSNSRSEMNVSTLELGDSALYLCASSLVRGQDHRRGYEQYFGPGTRLTVT.

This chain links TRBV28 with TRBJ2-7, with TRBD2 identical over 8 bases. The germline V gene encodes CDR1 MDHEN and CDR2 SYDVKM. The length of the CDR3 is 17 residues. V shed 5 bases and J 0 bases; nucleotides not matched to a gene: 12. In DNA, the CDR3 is TGTGCCAGCAGTCACCGCGGCGGGGGGCCCAGCTCCTACGAGCAGTACTTC. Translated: CASSHRGGGPSSYEQYF.

This CDR3 reads CASSYGWGLNTEAFF. The CDR3 coding sequence is TGCGCCAGCAGCTATGGGTGGGGTCTGAACACTGAAGCTTTCTTT. The rearrangement joins TRBV5-1 to TRBJ1-1; D uncertain. This CDR3 has 15 residues. Trimming shortened V by 3 bases and J by 0 bases, and 12 bases separated the two germline ends. CDR1 and CDR2 from the germline V gene are SGHRS and YFSETQ.

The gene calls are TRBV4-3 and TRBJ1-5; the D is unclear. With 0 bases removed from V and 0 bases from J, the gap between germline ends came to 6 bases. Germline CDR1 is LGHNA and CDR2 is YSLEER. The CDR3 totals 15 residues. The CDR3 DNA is TGCGCCAGCAGCCAAGAGGAAGGTAGCAATCAGCCCCAGCATTTT. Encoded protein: CASSQEEGSNQPQHF.

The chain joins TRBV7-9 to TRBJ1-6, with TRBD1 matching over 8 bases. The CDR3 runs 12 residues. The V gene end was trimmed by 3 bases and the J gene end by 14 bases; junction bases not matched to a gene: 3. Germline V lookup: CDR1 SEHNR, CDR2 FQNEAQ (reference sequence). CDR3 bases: TGTGCCAGCAGCTTTACGGGACAGGCCCTCCACTTT. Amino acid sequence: CASSFTGQALHF.

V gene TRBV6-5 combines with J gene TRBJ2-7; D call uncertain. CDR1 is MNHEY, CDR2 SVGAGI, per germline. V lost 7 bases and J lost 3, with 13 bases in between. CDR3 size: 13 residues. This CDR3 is CASTNTLGYEQYF. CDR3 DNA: TGTGCCAGCACCAATACCTTGGGCTACGAGCAGTACTTC.

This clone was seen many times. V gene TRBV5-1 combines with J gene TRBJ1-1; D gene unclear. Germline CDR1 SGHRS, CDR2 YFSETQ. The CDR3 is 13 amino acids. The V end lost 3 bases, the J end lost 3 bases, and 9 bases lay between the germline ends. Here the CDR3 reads CASSYLVDTEAFF. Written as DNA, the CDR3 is TGCGCCAGCAGCTACCTTGTTGACACTGAAGCTTTCTTT.

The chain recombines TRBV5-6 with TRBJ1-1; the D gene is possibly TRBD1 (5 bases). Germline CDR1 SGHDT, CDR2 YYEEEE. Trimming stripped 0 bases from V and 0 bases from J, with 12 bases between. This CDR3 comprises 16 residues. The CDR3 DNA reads TGTGCCAGCAGCTTGGGGACGGGACTCTTGAACACTGAAGCTTTCTTT. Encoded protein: CASSLGTGLLNTEAFF.

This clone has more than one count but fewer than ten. The CDR3 DNA follows: TGTGCCAGCAGCTTAGCGGGGGGCGTTAGCAATGAGCAGTTCTTC. Amino acid sequence: CASSLAGGVSNEQFF. This chain uses TRBV7-9 with TRBJ2-1; either TRBD1 or TRBD2 may supply D (6 bases each). Per germline, CDR1 SEHNR and CDR2 FQNEAQ (reference sequence). The CDR3 sequence is 15 residues long. Trimming removed 0 bases from V and 6 bases from J, with 12 bases in between.

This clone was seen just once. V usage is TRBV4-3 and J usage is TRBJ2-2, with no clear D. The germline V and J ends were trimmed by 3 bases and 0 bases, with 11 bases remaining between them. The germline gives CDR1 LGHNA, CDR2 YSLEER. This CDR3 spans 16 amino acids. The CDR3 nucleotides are TGCGCCAGCAGCCAGAGGACGATGGCGAACACCGGGGAGCTGTTTTTT. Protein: CASSQRTMANTGELFF.

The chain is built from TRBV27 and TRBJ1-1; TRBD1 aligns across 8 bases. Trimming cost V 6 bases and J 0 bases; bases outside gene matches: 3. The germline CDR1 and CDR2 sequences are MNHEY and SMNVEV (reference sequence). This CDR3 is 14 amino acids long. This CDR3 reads CASRSGGLNTEAFF. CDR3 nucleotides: TGTGCCAGCAGATCAGGGGGCTTGAACACTGAAGCTTTCTTT.

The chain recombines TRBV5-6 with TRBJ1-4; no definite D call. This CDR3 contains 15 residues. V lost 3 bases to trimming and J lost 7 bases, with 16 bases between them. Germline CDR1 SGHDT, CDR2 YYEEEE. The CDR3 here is CASSSKTQRGEKLFF. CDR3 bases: TGTGCCAGCAGCTCAAAGACCCAGCGGGGTGAAAAACTGTTTTTT. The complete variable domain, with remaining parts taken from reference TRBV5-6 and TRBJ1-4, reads DAGVTQSPTHLIKTRGQQVTLRCSPKSGHDTVSWYQQALGQGPQFIFQYYEEEERQRGNFPDRFSGHQFPNYSSELNVNALLLGDSALYLCASSSKTQRGEKLFFGSGTQLSVL.

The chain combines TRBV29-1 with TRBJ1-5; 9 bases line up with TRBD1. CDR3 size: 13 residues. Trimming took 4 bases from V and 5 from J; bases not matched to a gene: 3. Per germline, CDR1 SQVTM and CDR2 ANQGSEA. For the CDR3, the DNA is TGCAGCGTTGGACAGGGGGTTGATCAGCCCCAGCATTTT. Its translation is CSVGQGVDQPQHF.

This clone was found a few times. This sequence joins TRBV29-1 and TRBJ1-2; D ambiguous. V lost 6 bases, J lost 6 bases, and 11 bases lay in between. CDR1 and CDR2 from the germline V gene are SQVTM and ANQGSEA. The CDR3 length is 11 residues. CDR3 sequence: CSVDGRDGYTF. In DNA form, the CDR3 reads TGCAGCGTCGACGGACGGGATGGCTACACCTTC.